The 17 T cell receptor beta chains given below trace back to one sample, sequenced in a study of cytomegalovirus exposure and HLA in healthy donors. The study ran its PCR with 60 Vbeta and 13 Jbeta primers. Data came from immunoSEQ multiplex PCR; TCRdb stores just in-frame clones and leaves some out. The table has around 190,000 clones, approximately 80% seen once; the top ten hold approximately 1%. The sequenced sample consisted of PBMCs. These receptor sequences come from a woman aged 40 to 50 in good health and CMV-seronegative.

CDR3 coding DNA: TGCGCCAGCAGCCAAGGGACAGGAGGGAATCAGCCCCAGCATTTT. Amino acid sequence: CASSQGTGGNQPQHF. The chain joins TRBV4-3 to TRBJ1-5; 7 bases line up with TRBD1. CDR3 length: 15 residues. Germline V gene sequence: CDR1 LGHNA, CDR2 YSLEER. V lost 1 base, J lost 4 bases, and 4 bases stayed unmatched.

The CDR3 protein is CASSLVLYSEAFF. CDR3 sequence (DNA): TGTGCCAGCAGCTTAGTCCTCTACTCTGAAGCTTTCTTT. The chain combines TRBV11-2 with TRBJ1-1, with D hard to call. Trimming shortened V by 1 base and J by 6 bases, and 9 bases separated the two germline ends. This CDR3 is 13 amino acids long. The germline CDR1 and CDR2 sequences are SGHAT and FQNNGV.

This clone was recorded only once. This chain links TRBV10-1 with TRBJ2-3, with D possibly being TRBD2 (6 bases). The CDR3 runs to 18 residues. V was pared by 3 bases and J by 3 bases, with 22 bases between. Per germline, CDR1 WNHNN and CDR2 SYGVQD (reference sequence). The CDR3 loop reads CASSDPRRVAEKTDTQYF. CDR3 bases: TGCGCCAGCAGTGACCCCCGGCGAGTAGCGGAGAAAACAGATACGCAGTATTTT.

The V and J genes are TRBV6-6 and TRBJ1-4; the D gene is possibly TRBD1 (5 bases). The germline V and J ends were trimmed by 0 bases and 7 bases, with 15 bases remaining between them. Germline V gene sequence: CDR1 MNHNY, CDR2 SVGAGI (reference sequence). CDR3 size: 16 residues. The CDR3, as DNA: TGTGCCAGCAGTTACTCGGACATCCAAGTAGGTGAAAAACTGTTTTTT. It translates to CASSYSDIQVGEKLFF.

V gene TRBV5-1 combines with J gene TRBJ2-5; TRBD2 might be the D (5 bases). The V gene's germline CDR1 is SGHRS and CDR2 YFSETQ. The CDR3 is 16 amino acids. V shed 0 bases and J shed 1 base, with 13 bases lying between them. For the CDR3, the DNA is TGCGCCAGCAGCTTGGTTACTAGAGGTACCCAAGAGACCCAGTACTTC. Translation gives CASSLVTRGTQETQYF.

The gene calls are TRBV21-1 and TRBJ2-7; the tabulated D call, TRBD2, remains unverified against the DNA. TRBV21-1 is a known pseudogene. This CDR3 is 16 amino acids long. The CDR3 region has the DNA TGTGCCAGCAGCCAGGGGGGCGGGAGGGGCCGGGGCGAGCAGTACTTC. This encodes CASSQGGGRGRGEQYF.

Note on this clone: This CDR3 fails to terminate in the conserved phenylalanine or tryptophan, so it likely reflects a read error. The limits of the CDR3 on the DNA are not certain, so only TCRdb's listed CDR3 is given. The chain joins TRBV6-1 to TRBJ1-2; TRBD1 is the table's D call, not checked against the DNA. The germline gives CDR1 MNHNS, CDR2 SASEGT. The CDR3 totals 10 residues, both ends included. CDR3 residues: CASSVPGHAT.

This chain joins TRBV7-2 and TRBJ1-5; 8 nucleotides agree with TRBD1. The germline V gene encodes CDR1 SGHTA and CDR2 FQGNSA. This CDR3 is 11 amino acids long. V trimming: 5 bases; J trimming: 14 bases; junction bases outside the gene matches: 5. DNA for the CDR3: TGTGCCAGCAGCCTCGGGACAGGCAAGCATTTT. Amino acid sequence: CASSLGTGKHF.

This chain links TRBV9 with TRBJ1-1; D is possibly TRBD1 (5 bases). The CDR3 has 13 residues. Germline V gene sequence: CDR1 SGDLS, CDR2 YYNGEE. Trimming removed 4 bases at V and 1 base at J, with 8 bases between. The CDR3 spells CASSYTGNTEAFF. The CDR3 nucleotides are TGTGCCAGCAGCTATACAGGGAACACTGAAGCTTTCTTT.

V and J are TRBV13 and TRBJ1-1, with D unresolved. Germline V gene lookup returns CDR1 PRHDT and CDR2 FYEKMQ (reference sequence). Trimming pared 1 base from V and 11 bases from J, leaving 8 bases between. This CDR3 has 11 residues. The CDR3 nucleotides are TGTGCCAGCAGCTTAGCAGCGGGTGCTTTCTTT. The encoded protein is CASSLAAGAFF.

The chain employs TRBV30 and TRBJ2-3, with D possibly TRBD2 on 6 matching bases. This CDR3 spans 14 amino acids. The germline CDR1 and CDR2 sequences are GTSNPN and SVGIG (reference sequence). V was shortened by 0 bases and J by 4 bases, with 11 bases between the two germline ends. CDR3 in DNA: TGTGCCTGGAGTGTACTAGCTGCCCCAGATACGCAGTATTTT. Translated: CAWSVLAAPDTQYF.

J is TRBJ2-3 and V is TRBV18, with TRBD2 identical over 8 bases. J was trimmed by 0 bases and V by 5 bases; bases with no gene match: 13. Germline CDR1 and CDR2: KGHSH and LQKENI. The CDR3 sequence is 18 residues long. The CDR3 loop reads CASSSAGAGRLSTDTQYF. In nucleotides, the CDR3 is TGTGCCAGCTCATCAGCGGGAGCTGGGAGGCTTAGCACAGATACGCAGTATTTT.

The J gene is TRBJ1-1, the V gene TRBV11-1; D ambiguous. The ends were cut back, 2 bases at V and 8 bases at J, with 6 bases in the middle. The V gene's germline CDR1 is SGHAT and CDR2 FQDESV (reference sequence). The CDR3 has 11 residues. CDR3 amino acids: CASSLYGEAFF. In DNA, the CDR3 is TGTGCCAGCAGCTTATATGGCGAAGCTTTCTTT.

The chain employs TRBV9 and TRBJ2-5, with TRBD2 matching 9 bases. Germline CDR1 is SGDLS and CDR2 is YYNGEE. The V and J ends lost 0 bases and 7 bases, in that order; junction bases with no gene match: 13. The CDR3 runs to 17 residues. The CDR3: CASSVEGQASGVGTQYF. The CDR3 DNA reads as TGTGCCAGCAGCGTAGAGGGTCAGGCTAGCGGGGTCGGGACCCAGTACTTC.

The chain joins TRBV20-1 to TRBJ2-1; a weak D match, TRBD2 (6 bases). The CDR3 sequence is 10 residues long. Germline lookup yields CDR1 DFQATT and CDR2 SNEGSKA (reference sequence). Trimming removed 3 bases from V and 10 bases from J, with 7 bases in between. The CDR3: CSARLAEQFF. The DNA of the CDR3 is TGCAGTGCTAGGCTAGCGGAGCAGTTCTTC.

This rearrangement joins TRBV2 to TRBJ1-3, with 7 bases that match TRBD1. From germline, CDR1 is SNHLY and CDR2 FYNNEI. The CDR3 is made up of 13 amino acids. The V and J ends lost 6 bases and 6 bases, in that order; junction bases with no gene match: 5. The CDR3, as DNA: TGTGCCAGCAGGATTGACAGGGTAAACACCATATATTTT. Translated: CASRIDRVNTIYF.

This rearrangement joins TRBV7-7 to TRBJ2-1, with TRBD2 matching 7 bases. The CDR3 has 14 amino acids. Germline trimming cut 5 bases from V and 4 bases from J; bases unmatched to any gene: 5. CDR1 and CDR2 (germline): SSHAT, FNYEAQ (reference sequence). Here the CDR3 reads CASSPGTKYNEQFF. In nucleotides, the CDR3 is TGTGCCAGCAGCCCCGGGACTAAGTACAATGAGCAGTTCTTC.